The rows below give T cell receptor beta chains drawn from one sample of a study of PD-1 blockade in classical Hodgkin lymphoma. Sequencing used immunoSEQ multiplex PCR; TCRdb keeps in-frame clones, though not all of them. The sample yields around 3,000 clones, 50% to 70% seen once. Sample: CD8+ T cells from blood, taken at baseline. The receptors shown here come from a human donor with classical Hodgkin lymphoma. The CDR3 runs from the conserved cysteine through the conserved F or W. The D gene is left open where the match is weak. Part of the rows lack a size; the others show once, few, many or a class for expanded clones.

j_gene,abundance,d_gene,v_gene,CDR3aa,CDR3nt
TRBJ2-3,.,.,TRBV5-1,CASSPSVWVPTDTQYF,TGCGCCAGCAGCCCTTCGGTGTGGGTACCCACAGATACGCAGTATTTT
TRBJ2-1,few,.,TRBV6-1,CASSPRYRDNEQFF,TGTGCCAGCAGTCCACGTTACAGGGACAATGAGCAGTTCTTC
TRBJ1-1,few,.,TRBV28,CASSENRVSGNTEAFF,TGTGCCAGCAGTGAGAACAGGGTGAGTGGGAACACTGAAGCTTTCTTT
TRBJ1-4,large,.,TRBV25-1,CASSDLRRGNEKLFF,TGTGCCAGCAGTGACCTCAGGCGTGGTAATGAAAAACTGTTTTTT
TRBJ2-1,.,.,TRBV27,CASSPGSSYNEQFF,TGTGCCAGCTCCCCAGGGAGCTCCTACAATGAGCAGTTCTTC
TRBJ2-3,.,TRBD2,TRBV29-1,CSVEGGVTSGRASVDTQYF,TGCAGCGTTGAAGGAGGGGTGACTAGCGGGAGGGCCTCGGTAGATACGCAGTATTTT
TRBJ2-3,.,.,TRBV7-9,CASSLASTDTQYF,TGTGCCAGCAGCTTAGCTTCTACAGATACGCAGTATTTT
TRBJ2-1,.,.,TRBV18,CASSPGIYNEQFF,TGTGCCAGCTCACCGGGTATCTACAATGAGCAGTTCTTC
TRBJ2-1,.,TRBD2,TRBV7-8,CASSRTSFSSYNEQFF,TGTGCCAGCAGCAGGACTAGTTTTAGCTCCTACAATGAGCAGTTCTTC
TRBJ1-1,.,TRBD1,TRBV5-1,CASCAEDRGLDTEAFF,TGCGCCAGCTGCGCCGAGGACAGGGGCTTGGATACTGAAGCTTTCTTT
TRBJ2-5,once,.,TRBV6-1,CASSPGGTQYF,TGTGCCAGCAGTCCCGGAGGGACCCAGTACTTC
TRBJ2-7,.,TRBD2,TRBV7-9,CASSSTGTSVSYEQYF,TGTGCCAGCAGCTCTACCGGGACTAGCGTTTCCTACGAGCAGTACTTC
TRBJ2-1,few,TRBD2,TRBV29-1,CSVYPGLAGESSYNEQFF,TGCAGCGTTTACCCGGGACTAGCGGGAGAGAGCTCCTACAATGAGCAGTTCTTC
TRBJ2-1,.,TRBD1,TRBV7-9,CASSLGTVYNEQFF,TGTGCCAGCAGCCTAGGGACAGTCTACAATGAGCAGTTCTTC
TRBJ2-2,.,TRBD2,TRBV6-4,CASSDFPTSGRWTGELFF,TGTGCCAGCAGTGACTTCCCTACTAGCGGGAGGTGGACCGGGGAGCTGTTTTTT
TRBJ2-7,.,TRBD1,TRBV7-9,CASSLDSPGGFYEQYF,TGTGCCAGCAGCTTAGATAGTCCAGGGGGCTTCTACGAGCAGTACTTC
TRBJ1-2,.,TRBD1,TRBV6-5,CASSFTAQGERGYTF,TGTGCCAGCAGTTTTACTGCCCAGGGGGAGCGTGGCTACACCTTC
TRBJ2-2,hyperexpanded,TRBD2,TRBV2,CASRVAGANTGELFF,TGTGCCAGCAGGGTCGCGGGGGCGAACACCGGGGAGCTGTTTTTT
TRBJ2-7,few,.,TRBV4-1,CASSQAVGTQRSSEQYF,TGCGCCAGCAGCCAAGCGGTTGGGACCCAAAGATCGAGCGAGCAGTACTTC
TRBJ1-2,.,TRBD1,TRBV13,CASSLEGALYTF,TGTGCCAGCAGCTTAGAGGGGGCTCTTTACACCTTC
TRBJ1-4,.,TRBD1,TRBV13,CASSPGDRGHEKLFF,TGTGCCAGCAGCCCTGGGGACAGGGGGCATGAAAAACTGTTTTTT
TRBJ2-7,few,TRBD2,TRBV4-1,CASSTKRGTSGSRGYEQYF,TGCGCCAGCAGCACTAAACGCGGGACTAGCGGGAGCCGAGGCTACGAGCAGTACTTC
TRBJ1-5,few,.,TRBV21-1,CASSRGRDRDIPSQPQHF,TGTGCCAGCAGCAGGGGCCGGGACAGGGATATCCCAAGTCAGCCCCAGCATTTT
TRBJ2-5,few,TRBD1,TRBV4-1,CASSQAPGQGQRVFQETQYF,TGCGCCAGCAGCCAAGCACCGGGACAGGGCCAGAGGGTATTCCAAGAGACCCAGTACTTC
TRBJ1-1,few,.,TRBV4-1,CASSHVDDEAFF,TGCGCCAGCAGCCATGTGGATGATGAAGCTTTCTTT
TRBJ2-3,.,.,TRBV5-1,CASSLRYTDTQYF,TGCGCCAGCAGCTTAAGGTACACAGATACGCAGTATTTT
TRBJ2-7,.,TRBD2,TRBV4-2,CASSQEDLADSYEQYF,TGTGCCAGCAGCCAAGAGGATCTAGCGGATTCCTACGAGCAGTACTTC
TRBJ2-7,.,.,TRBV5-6,CASAEEPGYEQYF,TGTGCCAGCGCCGAAGAACCGGGCTACGAGCAGTACTTC
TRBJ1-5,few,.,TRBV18,CASSSLYGAHQPQHF,TGTGCCAGCTCATCACTATACGGGGCCCATCAGCCCCAGCATTTT